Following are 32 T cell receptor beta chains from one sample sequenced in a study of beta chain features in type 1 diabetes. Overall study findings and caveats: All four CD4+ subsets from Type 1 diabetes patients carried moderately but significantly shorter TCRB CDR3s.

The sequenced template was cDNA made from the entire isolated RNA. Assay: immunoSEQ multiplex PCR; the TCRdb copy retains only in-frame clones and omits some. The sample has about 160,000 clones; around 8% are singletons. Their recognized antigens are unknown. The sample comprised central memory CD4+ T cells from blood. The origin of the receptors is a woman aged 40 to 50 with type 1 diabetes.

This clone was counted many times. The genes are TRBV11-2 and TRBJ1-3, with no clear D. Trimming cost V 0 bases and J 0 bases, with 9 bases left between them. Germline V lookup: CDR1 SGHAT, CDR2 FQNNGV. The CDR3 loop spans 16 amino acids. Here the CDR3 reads CASSLDHSLSGNTIYF. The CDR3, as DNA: TGTGCCAGCAGCTTAGATCACTCACTCTCTGGAAACACCATATATTTT.

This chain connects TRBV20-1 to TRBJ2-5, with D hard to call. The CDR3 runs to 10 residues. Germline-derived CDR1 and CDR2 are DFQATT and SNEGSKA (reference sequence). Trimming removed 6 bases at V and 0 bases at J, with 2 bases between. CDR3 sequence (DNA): TGCAGTGCCAACCAAGAGACCCAGTACTTC. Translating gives CSANQETQYF.

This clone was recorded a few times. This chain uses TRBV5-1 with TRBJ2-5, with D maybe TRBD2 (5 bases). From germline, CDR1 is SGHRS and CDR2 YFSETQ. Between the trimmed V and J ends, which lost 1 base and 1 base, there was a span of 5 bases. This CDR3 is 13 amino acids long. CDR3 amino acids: CASSLSGQETQYF. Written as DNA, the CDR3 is TGCGCCAGCAGCTTGAGCGGCCAAGAGACCCAGTACTTC.

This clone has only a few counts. CDR3 coding DNA: TGCGCCACCCGACAGGGGCAGAACACCGGGGAGCTGTTTTTT. It yields the protein CATRQGQNTGELFF. V usage is TRBV4-1 and J usage is TRBJ2-2, with 8 bases identical to TRBD1. The germline V gene encodes CDR1 MGHRA and CDR2 YSYEKL. The CDR3 is 14 amino acids. V gave up 10 bases and J gave up 1 base; unmatched junction bases: 5.

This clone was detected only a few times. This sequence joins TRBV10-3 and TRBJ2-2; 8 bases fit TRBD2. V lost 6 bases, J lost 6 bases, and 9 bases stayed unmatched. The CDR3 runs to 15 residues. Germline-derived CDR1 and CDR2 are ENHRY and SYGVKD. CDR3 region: CAISAGGARSGELFF. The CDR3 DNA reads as TGTGCCATCAGCGCCGGGGGGGCCCGGTCCGGGGAGCTGTTTTTT.

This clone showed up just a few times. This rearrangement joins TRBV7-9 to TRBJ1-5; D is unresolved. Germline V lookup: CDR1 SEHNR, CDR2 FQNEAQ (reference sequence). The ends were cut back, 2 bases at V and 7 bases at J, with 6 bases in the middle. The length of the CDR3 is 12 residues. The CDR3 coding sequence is TGTGCCAGCAGCTTAATTGGCCAGCCCCAGCATTTT. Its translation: CASSLIGQPQHF.

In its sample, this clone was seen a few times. CDR3 protein: CASSDPRLNNSPLHF. The CDR3 DNA reads as TGTGCCAGCAGTGATCCTCGACTGAATAATTCACCCCTCCACTTT. This chain connects TRBV6-6 to TRBJ1-6; no firm D call. The CDR3 contains 15 residues. Between the trimmed V and J ends, which lost 5 bases and 5 bases, there was a span of 13 bases. The germline gives CDR1 MNHNY, CDR2 SVGAGI (reference sequence).

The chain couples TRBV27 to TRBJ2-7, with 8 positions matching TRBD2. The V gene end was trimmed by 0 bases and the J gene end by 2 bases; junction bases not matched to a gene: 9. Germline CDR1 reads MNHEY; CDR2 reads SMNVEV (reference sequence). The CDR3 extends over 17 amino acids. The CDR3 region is CASSLSVPSGLAYEQYF. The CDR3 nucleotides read TGTGCCAGCAGTTTATCGGTCCCATCGGGACTAGCCTACGAGCAGTACTTC.

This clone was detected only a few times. For the CDR3, the DNA is TGTGCCAGCAGGGACTATCTCTCCTACAATGAGCAGTTCTTC. Protein sequence: CASRDYLSYNEQFF. This chain connects TRBV6-5 to TRBJ2-1, with D perhaps matching TRBD2 (6 bases). V was cut by 6 bases and J by 0 bases, with 9 bases left in between. From germline, CDR1 is MNHEY and CDR2 SVGAGI. This CDR3 comprises 14 residues.

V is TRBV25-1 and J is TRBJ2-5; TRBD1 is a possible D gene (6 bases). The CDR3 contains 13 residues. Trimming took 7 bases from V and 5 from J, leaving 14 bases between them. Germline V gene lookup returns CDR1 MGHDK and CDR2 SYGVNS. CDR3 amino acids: CASINRAGETQYF. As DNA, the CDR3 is TGTGCCAGCATTAACAGGGCCGGGGAGACCCAGTACTTC.

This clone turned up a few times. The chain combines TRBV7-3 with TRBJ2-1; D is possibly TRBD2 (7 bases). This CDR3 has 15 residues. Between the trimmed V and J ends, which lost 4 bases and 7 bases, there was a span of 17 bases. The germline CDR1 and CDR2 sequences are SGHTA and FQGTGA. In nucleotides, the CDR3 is TGTGCCAGCAGCTCATCGGGGGGCCCCGGTAATGAGCAGTTCTTC. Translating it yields CASSSSGGPGNEQFF.

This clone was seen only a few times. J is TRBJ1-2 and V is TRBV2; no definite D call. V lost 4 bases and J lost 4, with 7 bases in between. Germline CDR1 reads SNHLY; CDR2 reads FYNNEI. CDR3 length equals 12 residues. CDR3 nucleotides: TGTGCCAGCAGTGCCGAGAGCTATGGCTACACCTTC. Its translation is CASSAESYGYTF.

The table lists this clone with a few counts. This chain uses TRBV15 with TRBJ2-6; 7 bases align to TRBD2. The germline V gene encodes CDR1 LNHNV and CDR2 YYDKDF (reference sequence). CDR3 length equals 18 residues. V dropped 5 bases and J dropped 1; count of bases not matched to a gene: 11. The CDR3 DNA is TGTGCCACCAGCCCGGGGAGGGGTTGGTCGTCTGGGGCCAACGTCCTGACTTTC. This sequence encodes CATSPGRGWSSGANVLTF. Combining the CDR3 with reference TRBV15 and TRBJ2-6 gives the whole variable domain DAMVIQNPRYQVTQFGKPVTLSCSQTLNHNVMYWYQQKSSQAPKLLFHYYDKDFNNEADTPDNFQSRRPNTSFCFLDIRSPGLGDTAMYLCATSPGRGWSSGANVLTFGAGSRLTVL.

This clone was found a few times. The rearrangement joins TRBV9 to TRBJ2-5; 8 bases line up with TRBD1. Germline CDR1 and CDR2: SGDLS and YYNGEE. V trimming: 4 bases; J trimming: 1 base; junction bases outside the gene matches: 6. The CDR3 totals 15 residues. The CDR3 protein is CASSLGTGLQETQYF. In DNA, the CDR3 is TGTGCCAGCAGCCTAGGGACAGGCCTCCAAGAGACCCAGTACTTC.

CDR3: CATTASRANYEQYF. The CDR3 DNA reads as TGTGCCACCACAGCGTCGCGGGCGAACTACGAGCAGTACTTC. This chain links TRBV6-5 with TRBJ2-7; the D gene is possibly TRBD2 (5 bases). The ends were cut back, 10 bases at V and 3 bases at J, with 19 bases in the middle. The CDR3 loop spans 14 amino acids. Looked up from germline, CDR1 is MNHEY and CDR2 is SVGAGI.

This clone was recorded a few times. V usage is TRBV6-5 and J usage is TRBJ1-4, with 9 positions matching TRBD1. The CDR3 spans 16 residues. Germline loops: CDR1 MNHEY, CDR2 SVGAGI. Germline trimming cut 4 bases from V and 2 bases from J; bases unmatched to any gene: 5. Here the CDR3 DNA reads TGTGCCAGCAGTTCACAGGGGGCGCAGACTAATGAAAAACTGTTTTTT. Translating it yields CASSSQGAQTNEKLFF.

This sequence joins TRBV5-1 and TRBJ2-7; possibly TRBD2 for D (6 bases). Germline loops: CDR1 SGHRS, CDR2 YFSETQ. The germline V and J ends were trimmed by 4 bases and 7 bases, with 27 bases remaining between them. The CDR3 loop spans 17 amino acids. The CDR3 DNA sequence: TGCGCCAGCAGCCTGGTGACGGCGACTAGAGGGGCTCGTGAGCAGTACTTC. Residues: CASSLVTATRGAREQYF.

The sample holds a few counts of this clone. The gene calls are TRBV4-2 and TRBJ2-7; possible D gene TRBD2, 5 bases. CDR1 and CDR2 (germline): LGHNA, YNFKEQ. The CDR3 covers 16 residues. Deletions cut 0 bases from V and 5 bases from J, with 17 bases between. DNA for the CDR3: TGTGCCAGCAGCCAAGAAGCTAACGGGGTGCGGGACGAGCAGTACTTC. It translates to CASSQEANGVRDEQYF.

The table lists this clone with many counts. The CDR3 DNA follows: TGTGCCAGCTCACCACCGGTGGCTAGCGGGAGTGAGCAGTTCTTC. It translates to CASSPPVASGSEQFF. V usage is TRBV18 and J usage is TRBJ2-1, with 10 nucleotides matching TRBD2. The CDR3 has 15 amino acids. Germline V gives CDR1 KGHSH, CDR2 LQKENI. J gave up 9 bases and V 0 bases, and 5 bases lay outside the gene matches.

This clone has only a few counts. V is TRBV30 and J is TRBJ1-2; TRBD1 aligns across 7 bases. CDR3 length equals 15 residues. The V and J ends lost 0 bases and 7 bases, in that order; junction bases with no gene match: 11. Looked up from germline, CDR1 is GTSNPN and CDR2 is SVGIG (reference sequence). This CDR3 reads CAWSVQRTGLSGYTF. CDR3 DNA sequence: TGTGCCTGGAGTGTCCAAAGGACAGGCCTCTCTGGCTACACCTTC.

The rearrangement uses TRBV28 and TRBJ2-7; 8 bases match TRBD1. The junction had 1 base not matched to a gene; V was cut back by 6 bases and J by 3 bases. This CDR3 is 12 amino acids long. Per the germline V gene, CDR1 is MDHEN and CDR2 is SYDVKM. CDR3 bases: TGTGCCAGCAGGGACAGGGACTACGAGCAGTACTTC. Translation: CASRDRDYEQYF.

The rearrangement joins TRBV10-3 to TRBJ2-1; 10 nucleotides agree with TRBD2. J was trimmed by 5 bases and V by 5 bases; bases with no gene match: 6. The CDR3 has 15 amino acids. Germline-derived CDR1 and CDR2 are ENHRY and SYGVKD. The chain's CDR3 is CAISRSGGADNEQFF. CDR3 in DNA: TGTGCCATCAGTAGGAGCGGGGGGGCCGACAATGAGCAGTTCTTC.

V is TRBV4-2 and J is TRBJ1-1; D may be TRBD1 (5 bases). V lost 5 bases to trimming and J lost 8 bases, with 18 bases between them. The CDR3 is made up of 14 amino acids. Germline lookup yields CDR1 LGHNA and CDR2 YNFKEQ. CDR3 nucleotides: TGTGCCAGCAGCTTAGCGCTAGGGCGGGACGAAGCTTTCTTT. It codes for CASSLALGRDEAFF.

CDR3 residues: CASSPPSTGSSYEQYF. DNA of the CDR3: TGTGCCAGCTCACCACCGTCAACGGGAAGCTCCTACGAGCAGTACTTC. The chain is built from TRBV18 and TRBJ2-7; D might be TRBD2 (5 bases). CDR1 KGHSH and CDR2 LQKENI come from the germline V gene. V was cut by 0 bases and J by 0 bases, with 12 bases left in between. This CDR3 spans 16 amino acids.

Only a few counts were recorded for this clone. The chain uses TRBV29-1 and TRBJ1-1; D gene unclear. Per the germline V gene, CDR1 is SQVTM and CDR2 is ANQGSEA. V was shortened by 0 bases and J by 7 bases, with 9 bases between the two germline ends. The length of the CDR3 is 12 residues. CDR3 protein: CSVEEGGVEAFF. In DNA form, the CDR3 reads TGCAGCGTTGAAGAAGGCGGAGTTGAAGCTTTCTTT.

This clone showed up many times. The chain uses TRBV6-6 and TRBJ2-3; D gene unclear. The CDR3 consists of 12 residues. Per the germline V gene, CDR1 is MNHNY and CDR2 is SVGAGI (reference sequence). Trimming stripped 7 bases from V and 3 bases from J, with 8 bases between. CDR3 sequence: CASTQVTDTQYF. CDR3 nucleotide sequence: TGTGCCAGCACCCAGGTTACAGATACGCAGTATTTT.

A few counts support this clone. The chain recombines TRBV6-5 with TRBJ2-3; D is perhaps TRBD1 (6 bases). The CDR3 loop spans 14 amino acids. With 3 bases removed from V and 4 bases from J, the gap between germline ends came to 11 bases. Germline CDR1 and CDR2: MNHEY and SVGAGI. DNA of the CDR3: TGTGCCAGCAGTTATAGGCAGGGGCCAGATACGCAGTATTTT. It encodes CASSYRQGPDTQYF.

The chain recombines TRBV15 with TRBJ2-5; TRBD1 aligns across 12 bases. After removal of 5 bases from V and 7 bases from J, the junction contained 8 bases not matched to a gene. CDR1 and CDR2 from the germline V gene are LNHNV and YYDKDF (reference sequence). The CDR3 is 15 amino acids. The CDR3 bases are TGTGCCACCAGCGGGACAGGGGGCCCTGCCGGGACCCAGTACTTC. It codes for CATSGTGGPAGTQYF.

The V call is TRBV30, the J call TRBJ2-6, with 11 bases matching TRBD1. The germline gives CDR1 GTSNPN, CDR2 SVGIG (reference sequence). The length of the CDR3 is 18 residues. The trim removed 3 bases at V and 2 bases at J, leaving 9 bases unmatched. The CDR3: CAWSDPWTGGTGANVLTF. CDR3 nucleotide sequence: TGTGCCTGGAGCGACCCTTGGACAGGGGGCACTGGGGCCAACGTCCTGACTTTC.

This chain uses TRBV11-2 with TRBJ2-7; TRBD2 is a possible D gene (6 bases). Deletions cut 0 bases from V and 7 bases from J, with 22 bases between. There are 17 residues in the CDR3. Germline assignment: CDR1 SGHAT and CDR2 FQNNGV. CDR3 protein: CASSLDRRGSDRGEQYF. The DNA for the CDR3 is TGTGCCAGCAGCTTAGATCGGAGGGGATCGGACCGGGGAGAGCAGTACTTC.

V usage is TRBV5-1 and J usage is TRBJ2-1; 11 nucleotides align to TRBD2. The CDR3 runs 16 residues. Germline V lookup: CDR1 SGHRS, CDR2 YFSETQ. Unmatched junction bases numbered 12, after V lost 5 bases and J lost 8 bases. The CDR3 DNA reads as TGCGCCAGCAGGCCCGGGACTAGCGGAACTAGTGATGAGCAGTTCTTC. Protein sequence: CASRPGTSGTSDEQFF.

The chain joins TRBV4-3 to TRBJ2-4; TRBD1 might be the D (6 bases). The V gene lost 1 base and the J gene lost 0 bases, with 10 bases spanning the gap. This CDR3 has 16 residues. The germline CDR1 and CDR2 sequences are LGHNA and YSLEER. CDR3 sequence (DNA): TGCGCCAGCAGCCAAGTAACAGGGATAGCCAAAAACATTCAGTACTTC. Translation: CASSQVTGIAKNIQYF.